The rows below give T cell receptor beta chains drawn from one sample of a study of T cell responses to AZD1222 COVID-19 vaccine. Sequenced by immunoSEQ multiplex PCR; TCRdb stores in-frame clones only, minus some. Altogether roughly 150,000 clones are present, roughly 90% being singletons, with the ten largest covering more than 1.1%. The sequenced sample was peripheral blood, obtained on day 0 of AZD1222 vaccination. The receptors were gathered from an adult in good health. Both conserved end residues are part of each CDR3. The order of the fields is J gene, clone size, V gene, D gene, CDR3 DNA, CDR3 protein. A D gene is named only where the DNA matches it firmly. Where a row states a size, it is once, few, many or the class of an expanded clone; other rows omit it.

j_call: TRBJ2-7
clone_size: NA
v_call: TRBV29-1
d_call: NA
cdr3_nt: TGCAGCGTTGAAGCCGGGCAGGGCTACTACGAGCAGTACTTC
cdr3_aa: CSVEAGQGYYEQYF

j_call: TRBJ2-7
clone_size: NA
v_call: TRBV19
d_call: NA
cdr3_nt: TGTGCCAGTAGTATAGGACATGACTACGAGCAGTACTTC
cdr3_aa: CASSIGHDYEQYF

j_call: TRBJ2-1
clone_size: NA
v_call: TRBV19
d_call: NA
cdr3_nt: TGTGCCAGTAGTGGCGGGTTCTCCTACAATGAGCAGTTCTTC
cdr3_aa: CASSGGFSYNEQFF

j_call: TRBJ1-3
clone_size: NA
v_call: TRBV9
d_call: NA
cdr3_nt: TGTGCCAGCAGCCCCTGGGGGGGAGGGTATGGAAACACCATATATTTT
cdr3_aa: CASSPWGGGYGNTIYF

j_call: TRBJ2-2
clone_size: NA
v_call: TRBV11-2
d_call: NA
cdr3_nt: TGTGCCAGCAGCCACCCTGGGGGCAGGCTCACCGGGGAGCTGTTTTTT
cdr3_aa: CASSHPGGRLTGELFF

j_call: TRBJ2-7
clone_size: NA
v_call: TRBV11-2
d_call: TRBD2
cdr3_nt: TGTGCCAGCAGCCGGGGGGTGGTGGGCTACGAGCAGTACTTC
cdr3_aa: CASSRGVVGYEQYF

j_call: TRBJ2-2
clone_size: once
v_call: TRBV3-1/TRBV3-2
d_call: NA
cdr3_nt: TGTGCCAGCAGCCAGATAGGGAACACCGGGGAGCTGTTTTTT
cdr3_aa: CASSQIGNTGELFF

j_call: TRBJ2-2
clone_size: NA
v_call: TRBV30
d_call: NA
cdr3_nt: TGTGCCTGGAGAACCGGCAGGGACACCGGGGAGCTGTTTTTT
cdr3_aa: CAWRTGRDTGELFF

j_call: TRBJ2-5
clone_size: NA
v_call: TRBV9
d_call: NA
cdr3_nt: TGTGCCAGCAGCGTAGGTCACGACGGGGAGACCCAGTACTTC
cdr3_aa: CASSVGHDGETQYF

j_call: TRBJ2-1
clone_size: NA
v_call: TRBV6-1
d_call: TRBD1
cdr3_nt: TGTGCCAGCAGTGACGGGACAGGGGCCGGGAATGAGCAGTTCTTC
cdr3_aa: CASSDGTGAGNEQFF

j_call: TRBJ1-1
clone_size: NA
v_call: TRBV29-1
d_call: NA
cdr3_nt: TGCAGCGCCAAGGGGGGCACTGAAGCTTTCTTT
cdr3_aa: CSAKGGTEAFF

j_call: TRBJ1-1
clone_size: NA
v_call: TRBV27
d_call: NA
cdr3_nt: TGTGCCAGCACCCACGGGGTGAACACTGAAGCTTTCTTT
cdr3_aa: CASTHGVNTEAFF

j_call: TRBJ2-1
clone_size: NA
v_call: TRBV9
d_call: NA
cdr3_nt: TGTGCCAGCAGCGCCAAAGTCTCCCAGGAGCAGTTCTTC
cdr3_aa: CASSAKVSQEQFF

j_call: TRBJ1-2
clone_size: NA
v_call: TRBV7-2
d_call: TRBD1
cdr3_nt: TGTGCCAGCAGCCGTCGGACAGGGCGGCCTCGTGGCTACACCTTC
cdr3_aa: CASSRRTGRPRGYTF

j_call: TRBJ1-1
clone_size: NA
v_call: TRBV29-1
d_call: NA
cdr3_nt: TGCAGCGTTGGGGGTACTGGCAACACTGAAGCTTTCTTT
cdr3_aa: CSVGGTGNTEAFF

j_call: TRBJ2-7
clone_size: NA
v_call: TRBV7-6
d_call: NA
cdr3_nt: TGTGCCAGCAGCGCCAGCCCAGGGAGCTCCTACGAGCAGTACTTC
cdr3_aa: CASSASPGSSYEQYF

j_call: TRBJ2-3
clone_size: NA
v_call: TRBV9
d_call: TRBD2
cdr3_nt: TGTGCCAGCAGCCCCCGTTCGTCTAGCGGGAGGAGAGATACGCAGTATTTT
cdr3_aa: CASSPRSSSGRRDTQYF

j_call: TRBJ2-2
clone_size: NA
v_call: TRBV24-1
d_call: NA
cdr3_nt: TGTGCCACCAGTGATAGGGGGGACGGGGAGCTGTTTTTT
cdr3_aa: CATSDRGDGELFF

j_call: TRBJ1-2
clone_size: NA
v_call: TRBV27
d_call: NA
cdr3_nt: TGTGCCAGCAGTTCGGCGGGGCCAGCCTATGGCTACACCTTC
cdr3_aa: CASSSAGPAYGYTF

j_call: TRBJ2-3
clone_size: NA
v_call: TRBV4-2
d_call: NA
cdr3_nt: TGTGCCAGCAGCCAAAAGGACTACACAGATACGCAGTATTTT
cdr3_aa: CASSQKDYTDTQYF

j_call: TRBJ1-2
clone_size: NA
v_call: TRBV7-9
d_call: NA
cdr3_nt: TGTGCCAGCAGCTTCGACAGCCGAACTAACTATGGCTACACCTTC
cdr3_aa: CASSFDSRTNYGYTF

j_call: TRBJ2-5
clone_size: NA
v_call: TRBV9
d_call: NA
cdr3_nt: TGTGCCAGCAGCGTAGCGTTGAGAGGATCTGGGGATCAAGAGACCCAGTACTTC
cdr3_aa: CASSVALRGSGDQETQYF

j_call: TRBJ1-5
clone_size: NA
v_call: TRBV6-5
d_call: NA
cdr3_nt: TGTGCCAGCGCATTCTATAGCAATCAGCCCCAGCATTTT
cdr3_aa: CASAFYSNQPQHF

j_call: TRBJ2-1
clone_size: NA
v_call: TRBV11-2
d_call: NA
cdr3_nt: TGTGCCAGCAGCTTACCGGGGGTTGATGAGCAGTTCTTC
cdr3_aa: CASSLPGVDEQFF

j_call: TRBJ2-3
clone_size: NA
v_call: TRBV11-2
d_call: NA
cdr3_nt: TGTGCCAGCAGCCGACCGAGGGGCACAGATACGCAGTATTTT
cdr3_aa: CASSRPRGTDTQYF

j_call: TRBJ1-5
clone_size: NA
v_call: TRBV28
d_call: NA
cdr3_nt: NA
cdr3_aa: CASILGRGQPQHF

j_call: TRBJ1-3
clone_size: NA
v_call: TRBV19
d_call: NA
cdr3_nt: TGTGCCAGTAGTCAGGGAGGCTCTGGAAACACCATATATTTT
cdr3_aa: CASSQGGSGNTIYF

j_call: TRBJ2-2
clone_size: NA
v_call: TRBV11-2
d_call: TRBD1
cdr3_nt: TGTGCCAGCAGCCTAAAGGGTGGGGGACAGGGGGCTACCGGGGAGCTGTTTTTT
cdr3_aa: CASSLKGGGQGATGELFF

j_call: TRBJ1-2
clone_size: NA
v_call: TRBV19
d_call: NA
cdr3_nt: TGTGCCAGTAGGCGCCGGCAGGGAACTGGCGACTATGGCTACACCTTC
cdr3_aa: CASRRRQGTGDYGYTF

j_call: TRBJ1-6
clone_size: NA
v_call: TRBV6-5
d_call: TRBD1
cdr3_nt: TGTGCCAGCAAGGAGGCTAAGACAGGGCCCCTCCACTTT
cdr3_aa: CASKEAKTGPLHF

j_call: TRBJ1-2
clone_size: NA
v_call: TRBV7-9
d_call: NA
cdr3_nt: TGTGCCAGCAGCCCCCAAGTCAACGGGAACTATGGCTACACCTTC
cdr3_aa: CASSPQVNGNYGYTF

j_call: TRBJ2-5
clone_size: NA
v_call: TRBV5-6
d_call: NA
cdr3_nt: TGTGCCAGCAGCTTGGCGGCGGCTAGCAGGTCCCGGGAGACCCAGTACTTC
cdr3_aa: CASSLAAASRSRETQYF

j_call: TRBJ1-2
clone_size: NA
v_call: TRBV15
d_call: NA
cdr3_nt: TGTGCCACCAGCCCCAACCCCGGGTCTAACTATGGCTACACCTTC
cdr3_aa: CATSPNPGSNYGYTF

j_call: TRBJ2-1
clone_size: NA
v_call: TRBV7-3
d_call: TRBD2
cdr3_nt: TGTGCCAGCAGCTTATCCTTGACTAGCGGGAGGGCGGGGAATGAGCAGTTCTTC
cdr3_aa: CASSLSLTSGRAGNEQFF

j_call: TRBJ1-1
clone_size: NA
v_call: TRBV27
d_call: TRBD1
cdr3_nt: TGTGCCAGCAGTCGCCCAGGGACAGGGGGCGCGGTGAAAGCTTTCTTT
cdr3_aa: CASSRPGTGGAVKAFF

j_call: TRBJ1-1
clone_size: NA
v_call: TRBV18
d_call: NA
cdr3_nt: TGTGCCAGCTCACCAGGACTGAACACTGAAGCTTTCTTT
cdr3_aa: CASSPGLNTEAFF

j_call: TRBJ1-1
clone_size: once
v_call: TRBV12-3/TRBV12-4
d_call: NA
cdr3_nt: TGTGCCAGCAGTTTAGGGACCCCTGAAGCTTTCTTT
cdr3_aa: CASSLGTPEAFF

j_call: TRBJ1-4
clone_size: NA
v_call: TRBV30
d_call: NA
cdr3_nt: TGTGCCTGGAGTGTAATCCCCGCAACTAATGAAAAACTGTTTTTT
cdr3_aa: CAWSVIPATNEKLFF

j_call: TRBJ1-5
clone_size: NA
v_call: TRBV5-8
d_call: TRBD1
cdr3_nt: TGTGCCAGCAGCTTGGAAGGGGGCGCAAATCAGCCCCAGCATTTT
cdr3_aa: CASSLEGGANQPQHF

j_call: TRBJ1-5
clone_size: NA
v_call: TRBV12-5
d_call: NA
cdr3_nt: TGTGCTAGTGGCCCCCTCGGGGGAGTTCGCAATCAGCCCCAGCATTTT
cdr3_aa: CASGPLGGVRNQPQHF

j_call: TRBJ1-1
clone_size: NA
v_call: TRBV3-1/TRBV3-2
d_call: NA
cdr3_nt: TGTGCCAGCAGCCAAGCAGTGAGGGACACTGAAGCTTTCTTT
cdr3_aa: CASSQAVRDTEAFF

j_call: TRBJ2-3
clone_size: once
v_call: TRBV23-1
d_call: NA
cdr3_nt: TGCGCCAGCAGTCACCGGGGTTATTCTGGTACGCAGTATTTT
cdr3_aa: CASSHRGYSGTQYF

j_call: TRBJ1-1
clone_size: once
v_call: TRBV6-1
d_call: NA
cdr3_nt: TGTGCCAGCAGTGAATCCGCCCGAAAATCTACCCAATTT
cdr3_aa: CASSESARKSTQF

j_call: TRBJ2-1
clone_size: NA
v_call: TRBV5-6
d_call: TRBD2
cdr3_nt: TGTGCCAGCAGCTTGGCGCTAGCGGGAGATTTTAATGAGCAGTTCTTC
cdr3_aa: CASSLALAGDFNEQFF

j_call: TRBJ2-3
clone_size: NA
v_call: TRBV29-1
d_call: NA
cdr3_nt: TGCAGCGCCTCGAGAGGAGGGGGGACAGATACGCAGTATTTT
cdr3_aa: CSASRGGGTDTQYF

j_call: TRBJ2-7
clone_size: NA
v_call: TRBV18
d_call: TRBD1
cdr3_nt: TGTGCCAGCTCACGGGACAGGGACGAGCAGTACTTC
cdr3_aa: CASSRDRDEQYF

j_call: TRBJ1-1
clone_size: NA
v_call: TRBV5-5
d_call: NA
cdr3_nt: TGTGCCAGCAGCTTACAGGGAAGTGGGACTGAAGCTTTCTTT
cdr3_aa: CASSLQGSGTEAFF

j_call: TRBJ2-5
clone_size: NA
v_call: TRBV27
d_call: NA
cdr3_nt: TGTGCCAGCAGTGTGACGGACGGCAGCCAAGAGACCCAGTACTTC
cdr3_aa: CASSVTDGSQETQYF